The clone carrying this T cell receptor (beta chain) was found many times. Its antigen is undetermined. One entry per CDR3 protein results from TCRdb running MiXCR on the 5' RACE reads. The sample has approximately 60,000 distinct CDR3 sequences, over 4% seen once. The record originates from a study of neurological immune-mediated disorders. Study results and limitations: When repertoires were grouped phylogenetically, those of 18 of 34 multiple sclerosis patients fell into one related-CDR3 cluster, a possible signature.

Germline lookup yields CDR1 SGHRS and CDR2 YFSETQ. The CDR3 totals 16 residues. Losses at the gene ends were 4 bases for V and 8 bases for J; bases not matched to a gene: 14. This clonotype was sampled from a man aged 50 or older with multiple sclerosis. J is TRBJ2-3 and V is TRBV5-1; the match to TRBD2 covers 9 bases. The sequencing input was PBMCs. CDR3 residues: CASSSGVSGGSSTQYF. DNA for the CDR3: TGCGCCAGCAGCAGCGGTGTTAGCGGGGGTTCCTCTACGCAGTATTTT. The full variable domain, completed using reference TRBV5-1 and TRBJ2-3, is KAGVTQTPRYLIKTRGQQVTLSCSPISGHRSVSWYQQTPGQGLQFLFEYFSETQRNKGNFPGRFSGRQFSNSRSEMNVSTLELGDSALYLCASSSGVSGGSSTQYFGPGTRLTVL.